These T cell receptor beta chains were read from a single sample in a study of T cell responses to AZD1222 COVID-19 vaccine. Repertoires were generated with immunoSEQ multiplex PCR, while TCRdb's copy carries only in-frame clones and drops some. Of 70,000 to 90,000 clones listed, more than 75% are singletons. Here the sequenced sample was peripheral blood, taken on day 0 of AZD1222 vaccination. These receptors were collected from an adult in good health. Both conserved end residues are part of each CDR3. The D gene is left open where the match is weak. The size of a clone is reported for some rows only, either as once, few or many, or as a class for expanded clones.

. TRBJ1-1 . TRBV11-2 CASSLGVGSEAFF
TRBD1 TRBJ2-1 . TRBV6-5 CASRRGTGRYNEQFF
. TRBJ1-4 . TRBV27 CASSSIGGADEKLFF
. TRBJ1-2 . TRBV29-1 CSVGGDGLWGYTF
. TRBJ2-7 . TRBV7-6 CASSLVGNEQYF
. TRBJ2-1 once TRBV27 CASSLVSSYNEQFF
. TRBJ1-2 few TRBV18 CASSPSNGYTF
. TRBJ1-2 . TRBV3-1/TRBV3-2 CASSQLGANYGYTF
. TRBJ1-1 . TRBV27 CASSLGSQNTEAFF
TRBD1 TRBJ2-2 once TRBV27 CASSKGAAGELFF
TRBD1 TRBJ1-6 . TRBV18 CASSPGQGNSPLHF
. TRBJ1-5 . TRBV10-3 CAISAGHSENPYQPQHF
TRBD1 TRBJ1-4 . TRBV28 CASSSRDRGNEKLFF
TRBD1 TRBJ1-2 . TRBV3-1/TRBV3-2 CASSQRQGWDYGYTF
. TRBJ2-1 . TRBV27 CASSLSAGYEQFF
TRBD2 TRBJ2-7 . TRBV18 CASSPSLAGGSYEQYF
TRBD2 TRBJ2-5 . TRBV5-1 CASSVGTSGGETQYF
. TRBJ2-5 . TRBV9 CASSVVGGFQETQYF
. TRBJ2-7 . TRBV14 CASSPTYHEQYF
. TRBJ1-2 . TRBV27 CASSLSWQNLNYGYTF
TRBD1 TRBJ1-4 . TRBV7-9 CASSLEGQGYEKLFF
. TRBJ2-7 . TRBV6-2/TRBV6-3 CASSRGLDYEQYF
. TRBJ1-3 once TRBV3-1/TRBV3-2 CASSHDISVVYF
. TRBJ2-2 . TRBV6-6 CASSYRKANTGELFF
. TRBJ1-2 . TRBV5-4 CASRDGEGIYGYTF
. TRBJ2-7 many TRBV27 CASKDPSSYEQYF
. TRBJ1-1 . TRBV7-9 CASSYETEAFF
. TRBJ2-1 . TRBV27 CASSDRSRAHNEQFF
. TRBJ1-5 . TRBV18 CASSLGGDQPQHF
. TRBJ2-4 once TRBV27 CASSTGLAKNIQYF
. TRBJ1-1 few TRBV5-1 CASSSGEGGMNTEAFF
. TRBJ1-1 . TRBV29-1 CSVGRRSNTEAFF
. TRBJ1-1 . TRBV27 CASSSATDEAFF
TRBD1 TRBJ2-7 . TRBV9 CASSVGAGTGSYEQYF
. TRBJ2-2 few TRBV2 CASSRTQNTGELFF
TRBD1 TRBJ2-7 . TRBV2 CASKRQGPFEQYF
. TRBJ2-1 . TRBV29-1 CSVEGTADGNEQFF
. TRBJ1-1 . TRBV5-8 CASSLAVNTEAFF
. TRBJ2-7 once TRBV24-1 CATSGGKVILGEQYF
TRBD1 TRBJ2-2 . TRBV27 CASSAGTGNTGELFF
. TRBJ2-1 . TRBV6-2/TRBV6-3 CASSYLARGNEQFF
. TRBJ1-1 . TRBV6-6 CASSYSGIGVF
TRBD1 TRBJ2-2 . TRBV6-5 CASSYEGAGTGELFF
. TRBJ1-4 . TRBV24-1 CATSERGEPLAELFF
. TRBJ1-1 . TRBV7-2 CASSLAPDMNTEAFF
. TRBJ2-3 . TRBV30 CAWRLRGGGDTQYF
. TRBJ2-2 . TRBV29-1 CSVEWPTGELFF
TRBD1 TRBJ1-6 . TRBV4-1 CASSQATGARNSPLHF
. TRBJ1-4 . TRBV19 CASSSTVGRLLNEKLFF
. TRBJ1-4 . TRBV15 CATSSWGVDEKLFF
. TRBJ2-1 once TRBV6-5 CASRSVSYNEQFF
TRBD1 TRBJ2-2 . TRBV14 CASSPGTGGTGELFF
. TRBJ2-7 . TRBV7-9 CASSLGGGTHEQYF